What follows are 32 T cell receptor beta chains derived from one specimen sequenced in a study of T cell responses to AZD1222 COVID-19 vaccine. Only in-frame clones appear in the TCRdb table, and some are missing; sequencing was by immunoSEQ multiplex PCR. The repertoire holds fewer than 150,000 clones, with less than 95% as singletons. This material consisted of peripheral blood, taken on day 0 of AZD1222 vaccination. Receptor source: an adult in good health.

The chain carries TRBV18 and TRBJ1-6, with 8 bases aligning to TRBD1. The CDR3 sequence is 14 residues long. Per the germline V gene, CDR1 is KGHSH and CDR2 is LQKENI. V trimming: 3 bases; J trimming: 8 bases; junction bases outside the gene matches: 3. The CDR3 DNA sequence: TGTGCCAGCTCACCTGGGACAGGTGATTCACCCCTCCACTTT. Encoded protein: CASSPGTGDSPLHF.

This sequence joins TRBV19 and TRBJ1-1; D remains unclear. CDR1 is LNHDA, CDR2 SQIVND, per germline (reference sequence). CDR3 length: 11 amino acids. Trimming took 5 bases from V and 5 from J, leaving 6 bases between them. The CDR3 sequence: CASSQLTEAFF. For the CDR3, the DNA is TGTGCCAGTAGTCAGTTAACTGAAGCTTTCTTT.

V and J are TRBV21-1 and TRBJ1-5; TRBD1 was called by the table and not checked on the DNA. TRBV21-1 is reported as a pseudogene. This CDR3 spans 17 amino acids. The CDR3 spells CASSARTAPLGNQPQHF. The CDR3 DNA is TGTGCCAGCAGCGCTCGGACAGCCCCGTTAGGCAATCAGCCCCAGCATTTT.

This CDR3 is CASSPLNEKLFF. The CDR3 region has the DNA TGTGCCAGTAGCCCTTTGAATGAAAAACTGTTTTTT. The rearrangement links TRBV19 to TRBJ1-4; D unclear. V lost 6 bases and J 5 bases, leaving 7 bases between the germline ends. This CDR3 region has 12 residues. Per germline, CDR1 LNHDA and CDR2 SQIVND (reference sequence).

The CDR3 region has the DNA TGTGCCAGCAGCCCTCTCGGTGGGGCCCTGGAGGATACGCAGTATTTT. This sequence encodes CASSPLGGALEDTQYF. The chain links TRBV7-2 to TRBJ2-3, with D perhaps matching TRBD1 (5 bases). Between the trimmed V and J ends, which lost 5 bases and 6 bases, there was a span of 21 bases. The germline CDR1 and CDR2 sequences are SGHTA and FQGNSA. The CDR3 runs to 16 residues.

J is TRBJ2-7 and V is TRBV5-8, with 7 bases lining up with TRBD2. Germline V gene data show CDR1 as SGHTS and CDR2 as YDEGEE. This CDR3 is 14 amino acids long. V lost 3 bases, J lost 5 bases, and 8 bases stayed unmatched. This CDR3 reads CASSYQGLLDEQYF. Here the CDR3 DNA reads TGTGCCAGCAGCTATCAGGGACTACTCGACGAGCAGTACTTC.

This chain connects TRBV30 to TRBJ2-5; TRBD2 matches 10 bases. V dropped 3 bases and J dropped 4; count of bases not matched to a gene: 2. Per the germline V gene, CDR1 is GTSNPN and CDR2 is SVGIG (reference sequence). The CDR3 runs to 13 residues. The CDR3 DNA follows: TGTGCCTGGAGAAGCGGGGGGGGAGAGACCCAGTACTTC. Residues: CAWRSGGGETQYF. Full variable domain (outside the CDR3, taken from reference TRBV30 and TRBJ2-5): SQTIHQWPATLVQPVGSPLSLECTVEGTSNPNLYWYRQAAGRGLQLLFYSVGIGQISSEVPQNLSASRPQDRQFILSSKKLLLSDSGFYLCAWRSGGGETQYFGPGTRLLVL.

The CDR3 spells CASTLDGGGGYGYTF. The CDR3 nucleotides are TGTGCCAGCACCCTCGACGGGGGCGGCGGCTATGGCTACACCTTC. This chain uses TRBV5-4 with TRBJ1-2; perhaps TRBD1 as D (6 bases). Trimming removed 6 bases at V and 4 bases at J, with 19 bases between. Germline CDR1 is SGHNT and CDR2 is YYREEE (reference sequence). This CDR3 spans 15 amino acids.

The V and J genes are TRBV19 and TRBJ1-5, with D tentatively TRBD1 (6 bases). Trimming took off 4 bases at V and 1 base at J, with 11 bases between the two ends. The CDR3 sequence is 15 residues long. Germline V CDR1 and CDR2: LNHDA, SQIVND (reference sequence). The CDR3 spells CASSTKGVSNQPQHF. The DNA of the CDR3 is TGTGCCAGTAGTACTAAGGGGGTGAGCAATCAGCCCCAGCATTTT.

The V call is TRBV27, the J call TRBJ2-7; the match to TRBD1 covers 8 bases. There are 14 residues in the CDR3. The ends lost 5 bases at V and 5 bases at J; junction bases unmatched: 8. Germline lookup yields CDR1 MNHEY and CDR2 SMNVEV (reference sequence). The CDR3 region has the DNA TGTGCCAGCAGTCCCCGGGGACAGGCCCACGAGCAGTACTTC. This gives the protein CASSPRGQAHEQYF.

The chain recombines TRBV15 with TRBJ2-2; D ambiguous. The CDR3 totals 15 residues. In germline, CDR1 is LNHNV, CDR2 YYDKDF (reference sequence). V lost 0 bases to trimming and J lost 7 bases, with 12 bases between them. The CDR3 DNA is TGTGCCACCAGCAGAGATCGGTTCTCGGGCGGGGAGCTGTTTTTT. Translating gives CATSRDRFSGGELFF.

The chain employs TRBV30 and TRBJ1-1; 7 bases agree with TRBD1. The CDR3 sequence is 14 residues long. Germline CDR1 reads GTSNPN; CDR2 reads SVGIG (reference sequence). Trimming cost V 6 bases and J 0 bases; bases outside gene matches: 7. The CDR3 nucleotides read TGTGCCTGCAGCCCCGACAGGGTGAACACTGAAGCTTTCTTT. Amino acids: CACSPDRVNTEAFF.

The rearrangement links TRBV9 to TRBJ1-3, with D unresolved. Trimming stripped 3 bases from V and 1 base from J, with 8 bases between. Germline values: CDR1 SGDLS, CDR2 YYNGEE. This CDR3 spans 14 amino acids. Here the CDR3 DNA reads TGTGCCAGCAGCGCTAGGGAATCTGGAAACACCATATATTTT. Protein product: CASSARESGNTIYF.

The rearrangement uses TRBV10-1 and TRBJ1-1; D is perhaps TRBD1 (5 bases). This CDR3 spans 18 amino acids. The V and J ends lost 0 bases and 0 bases respectively, with 17 bases between them. Germline V lookup: CDR1 WNHNN, CDR2 SYGVQD (reference sequence). As DNA, the CDR3 is TGCGCCAGCAGTGAGTCGTGTGGGGGAGGGCGATTGAACACTGAAGCTTTCTTT. The encoded protein is CASSESCGGGRLNTEAFF.

This chain connects TRBV7-9 to TRBJ2-2; 10 bases map to TRBD1. The CDR3 runs 16 residues. Germline CDR1 is SEHNR and CDR2 is FQNEAQ (reference sequence). V lost 0 bases to trimming and J lost 6 bases; unmatched junction nucleotides: 4. The CDR3 bases are TGTGCCAGCAGCTTAGCCCGGACAGGGGGGTCCGGGGAGCTGTTTTTT. This sequence encodes CASSLARTGGSGELFF.

The CDR3 here is CASSEGGLQYF. DNA for the CDR3: TGTGCCAGCAGTGAAGGGGGGCTCCAGTACTTC. The chain links TRBV2 to TRBJ2-7, with a tentative D call TRBD1 (6 bases). V was pared by 1 base and J by 10 bases, with 8 bases between. The CDR3 is made up of 11 amino acids. The germline V gene encodes CDR1 SNHLY and CDR2 FYNNEI.

V is TRBV19 and J is TRBJ1-2; no definite D call. CDR3 length: 15 amino acids. V was cut by 0 bases and J by 5 bases, with 13 bases left in between. The V gene's germline CDR1 is LNHDA and CDR2 SQIVND (reference sequence). The CDR3 bases are TGTGCCAGTAGTATAGACTGGTTACCGGAGTATGGCTACACCTTC. It specifies CASSIDWLPEYGYTF.

V and J are TRBV3-1 (or the pseudogene TRBV3-2) and TRBJ2-5; TRBD2 might be the D (5 bases). Germline V gene data show CDR1 as LGHDT and CDR2 as YNNKEL (reference sequence). This CDR3 is 16 amino acids long. V lost 1 base and J lost 6, with 18 bases in between. CDR3 region: CASSQGRPEGGKTQYF. The CDR3 DNA is TGTGCCAGCAGCCAAGGGAGGCCCGAGGGTGGGAAGACCCAGTACTTC.

The chain joins TRBV5-1 to TRBJ2-1, with 7 bases identical to TRBD2. CDR3 size: 18 residues. Germline-derived CDR1 and CDR2 are SGHRS and YFSETQ. The V gene end was trimmed by 3 bases and the J gene end by 2 bases; junction bases not matched to a gene: 14. As DNA, the CDR3 is TGCGCCAGCAGCTGGGCAGAGATCCTCGGGAGGCCCTACAATGAGCAGTTCTTC. Translating gives CASSWAEILGRPYNEQFF.

The chain has TRBV9 and TRBJ2-7; D is possibly TRBD2 (5 bases). Looked up from germline, CDR1 is SGDLS and CDR2 is YYNGEE. The V end lost 3 bases, the J end lost 2 bases, and 12 bases lay between the germline ends. The CDR3 has 14 residues. Here the CDR3 DNA reads TGTGCCAGCAGCGAAAGGAGGACGACCTACGAGCAGTACTTC. As protein: CASSERRTTYEQYF.

The chain uses TRBV7-9 and TRBJ1-4; possible D gene TRBD1, 5 bases. This CDR3 is 14 amino acids long. In germline, CDR1 is SEHNR, CDR2 FQNEAQ (reference sequence). With 7 bases removed from V and 5 bases from J, the gap between germline ends came to 14 bases. The CDR3: CASTHRGDNEKLFF. The CDR3 region has the DNA TGTGCCAGCACCCATAGGGGAGACAATGAAAAACTGTTTTTT.

This clone was detected only once. V is TRBV5-1 and J is TRBJ1-1; D remains unclear. CDR3 size: 16 residues. V shed 6 bases and J shed 4 bases, with 22 bases lying between them. Germline loops: CDR1 SGHRS, CDR2 YFSETQ. In nucleotides, the CDR3 is TGCGCCAGCAACGGGGTTCGACTGGGTGCGGGCACTGAAGCTTTCTTT. The encoded protein is CASNGVRLGAGTEAFF.

The V call is TRBV7-8, the J call TRBJ1-1, with D perhaps TRBD1 (5 bases). In germline, CDR1 is SGHVS, CDR2 FQNEAQ. This CDR3 contains 15 residues. V was pared by 5 bases and J by 1 base, with 14 bases between. CDR3 DNA sequence: TGTGCCAGCAGCCGGGACTCTACAGGGAACACTGAAGCTTTCTTT. Translating it yields CASSRDSTGNTEAFF. The variable domain in full, with the rest retrieved from reference TRBV7-8 and TRBJ1-1, is GAGVSQSPRYKVAKRGQDVALRCDPISGHVSLFWYQQALGQGPEFLTYFQNEAQLDKSGLPSDRFFAERPEGSVSTLKIQRTQQEDSAVYLCASSRDSTGNTEAFFGQGTRLTVV.

The chain combines TRBV30 with TRBJ1-1; D might be TRBD1 (6 bases). The CDR3 is 14 amino acids. The V end lost 3 bases, the J end lost 4 bases, and 15 bases lay between the germline ends. CDR1 and CDR2 from the germline V gene are GTSNPN and SVGIG (reference sequence). The DNA of the CDR3 is TGTGCCTGGAGGCAAGACAGGCGGGGCACTGAAGCTTTCTTT. This gives the protein CAWRQDRRGTEAFF.

The chain has TRBV6-6 and TRBJ2-6, with D unresolved. Trimming removed 4 bases at V and 2 bases at J, with 6 bases between. Germline CDR1 is MNHNY and CDR2 is SVGAGI (reference sequence). CDR3 length: 14 amino acids. DNA for the CDR3: TGTGCCAGCAGTTTTCTGGCTGGGGCCAACGTCCTGACTTTC. It specifies CASSFLAGANVLTF.

The CDR3 bases are TGTGCCAGCAGCCATGCTAGCGGGAGTACCCACGAGCAGTACTTC. Translation gives CASSHASGSTHEQYF. J is TRBJ2-7 and V is TRBV7-2, with 10 bases that match TRBD2. Germline CDR1 and CDR2: SGHTA and FQGNSA. V was clipped by 5 bases and J by 5 bases; unmatched bases: 9. There are 15 residues in the CDR3.

This chain uses TRBV16 with TRBJ1-3, with D perhaps TRBD1 (5 bases). Trimming took 2 bases from V and 0 from J, leaving 14 bases between them. This CDR3 has 17 amino acids. Germline CDR1 KGHSY, CDR2 FQNENV. The DNA for the CDR3 is TGTGCCAGCAGCCAAATAGATGGGGGATACTCTGGAAACACCATATATTTT. Translating it yields CASSQIDGGYSGNTIYF.

This chain links TRBV19 with TRBJ1-2; 7 bases are a match to TRBD1. Germline CDR1 and CDR2: LNHDA and SQIVND (reference sequence). This CDR3 region has 14 residues. V trimming: 7 bases; J trimming: 1 base; junction bases outside the gene matches: 6. The CDR3, as DNA: TGTGCCAGTAAAGGACAGGCGTATAACTATGGCTACACCTTC. Residues: CASKGQAYNYGYTF.

The chain is built from TRBV6-5 and TRBJ1-1; tentative D call: TRBD1 (6 bases). CDR3 length: 12 amino acids. CDR1 MNHEY and CDR2 SVGAGI come from the germline V gene. With 6 bases removed from V and 3 bases from J, the gap between germline ends came to 8 bases. The DNA of the CDR3 is TGTGCCAGCAGGGACAGCGACACTGAAGCTTTCTTT. Its translation is CASRDSDTEAFF.

The V and J genes are TRBV3-1 (or the pseudogene TRBV3-2) and TRBJ1-4; TRBD1 might be the D (5 bases). Trimming pared 0 bases from V and 11 bases from J, leaving 13 bases between. This CDR3 region has 14 residues. Germline V gene data show CDR1 as LGHDT and CDR2 as YNNKEL (reference sequence). The CDR3 loop reads CASSQEVGTNKLFF. CDR3 coding DNA: TGTGCCAGCAGCCAAGAGGTTGGGACGAATAAACTGTTTTTT.

In its sample, this clone was seen once. The CDR3 loop is CSVDRGVGTDTQYF. The CDR3 DNA reads as TGCAGCGTTGACCGGGGCGTCGGCACAGATACGCAGTATTTT. This chain links TRBV29-1 with TRBJ2-3, with D tentatively TRBD1 or TRBD2 (5 bases each). The CDR3 covers 14 residues. The V gene's germline CDR1 is SQVTM and CDR2 ANQGSEA. V gave up 3 bases and J gave up 1 base, with 11 bases separating them.

The chain links TRBV18 to TRBJ2-5; D call uncertain. The germline gives CDR1 KGHSH, CDR2 LQKENI. Trimming removed 3 bases at V and 2 bases at J, with 10 bases between. CDR3 size: 14 residues. The CDR3 reads CASSPDGIQETQYF. The CDR3 bases are TGTGCCAGCTCACCGGACGGAATTCAAGAGACCCAGTACTTC.